The 23 T cell receptor beta chains presented below share a single source sample, sequenced in a study of neoadjuvant anti-PD-1 for oral cavity cancer. Profiled with immunoSEQ multiplex PCR; TCRdb holds only in-frame clones, not every one. This table holds about 15,000 clones, about 44% found once. Regarding time point: after neoadjuvant nivolumab, at surgical resection. Material: tumor tissue, obtained after nivolumab (anti-PD-1) treatment. Receptors originate from a person between 35 and 79 years old with oral cavity squamous cell carcinoma.

The rearrangement links TRBV7-8 to TRBJ2-1; D may be TRBD1 or TRBD2 (6 bases each). Trimming stripped 8 bases from V and 0 bases from J, with 20 bases between. This CDR3 has 17 amino acids. Per the germline V gene, CDR1 is SGHVS and CDR2 is FQNEAQ. As DNA, the CDR3 is TGTGCCAGCTCCGTGGGGGGCGACAGCCGCTCCTACAATGAGCAGTTCTTC. This encodes CASSVGGDSRSYNEQFF.

The chain carries TRBV7-2 and TRBJ1-4; D is uncertain. The germline CDR1 and CDR2 sequences are SGHTA and FQGNSA. Trimming took off 5 bases at V and 5 bases at J, with 12 bases between the two ends. The CDR3 runs 14 residues. The CDR3 sequence is CASSLGRENEKLFF. The CDR3, as DNA: TGTGCCAGCAGCCTCGGGAGGGAGAATGAAAAACTGTTTTTT.

This clone has only a few counts. V and J are TRBV7-4 and TRBJ2-7; D call uncertain. CDR3 length: 13 residues. Germline assignment: CDR1 SGHVT and CDR2 SQSDAQ. The V end lost 4 bases, the J end lost 0 bases, and 7 bases lay between the germline ends. The DNA for the CDR3 is TGTGCCAGCAGCTGCCGGGCCTCCTACGAGCAGTACTTC. This sequence encodes CASSCRASYEQYF. Supplemented by reference TRBV7-4 and TRBJ2-7, the full variable domain reads GAGVSQSPRYKVAKRGRDVALRCDSISGHVTLYWYRQTLGQGSEVLTYSQSDAQRDKSGRPSGRFSAERPERSVSTLKIQRTEQGDSAVYLCASSCRASYEQYFGPGTRLTVT.

The rearrangement uses TRBV4-3 and TRBJ2-1, with TRBD1 as a possible D gene (6 bases). Trimming stripped 3 bases from V and 0 bases from J, with 9 bases between. The CDR3 loop spans 15 amino acids. The germline V gene encodes CDR1 LGHNA and CDR2 YSLEER. This CDR3 is CASSQDSLSYNEQFF. The CDR3, as DNA: TGCGCCAGCAGCCAGGACAGTCTCTCCTACAATGAGCAGTTCTTC.

This clone turned up a few times. The chain joins TRBV7-9 to TRBJ2-3; 9 nucleotides align to TRBD2. Germline CDR1 is SEHNR and CDR2 is FQNEAQ (reference sequence). V was pared by 2 bases and J by 6 bases, with 6 bases of the junction left unmatched. CDR3 length: 15 residues. The CDR3 DNA sequence: TGTGCCAGCAGCTTAAGGCGGGGGGGCAGTGATACGCAGTATTTT. Residues: CASSLRRGGSDTQYF. The whole variable domain, filled in from reference TRBV7-9 and TRBJ2-3, reads DTGVSQNPRHKITKRGQNVTFRCDPISEHNRLYWYRQTLGQGPEFLTYFQNEAQLEKSRLLSDRFSAERPKGSFSTLEIQRTEQGDSAMYLCASSLRRGGSDTQYFGPGTRLTVL.

This clone was detected ten times or more. V and J are TRBV7-9 and TRBJ1-2; no firm D call. Germline V gene sequence: CDR1 SEHNR, CDR2 FQNEAQ (reference sequence). CDR3 length equals 10 residues. V was trimmed by 4 bases and J by 6 bases, leaving 3 bases between them. The CDR3 sequence: CASSYDGYTF. CDR3 nucleotides: TGTGCCAGCAGCTACGATGGCTACACCTTC.

The V gene is TRBV13, the J gene TRBJ2-5; TRBD1 aligns across 10 bases. Germline loops: CDR1 PRHDT, CDR2 FYEKMQ (reference sequence). The V segment lost 3 bases and the J segment 5 bases; nucleotides outside the gene matches: 3. The CDR3 sequence is 14 residues long. CDR3 sequence (DNA): TGTGCCAGCAGCTTGACAGGGGGCCTGGAGACCCAGTACTTC. The encoded protein is CASSLTGGLETQYF.

The gene calls are TRBV14 and TRBJ1-3; 9 bases align to TRBD1. This CDR3 is built from 14 residues. Trimming took 3 bases from V and 7 from J; bases not matched to a gene: 4. The germline V gene has CDR1 SGHDN and CDR2 FVKESK. The CDR3 DNA reads as TGTGCCAGCAGCCAGATACAGGGGGCCAACACCATATATTTT. Protein sequence: CASSQIQGANTIYF.

The chain joins TRBV7-9 to TRBJ2-5; TRBD1 matches at 8 bases. This CDR3 region has 15 residues. CDR1 is SEHNR and CDR2 is FQNEAQ in the germline V gene (reference sequence). V lost 5 bases to trimming and J lost 2 bases; unmatched junction nucleotides: 7. DNA for the CDR3: TGTGCCAGCAGCCAAAGGACAGGGCGGCAAGAGACCCAGTACTTC. Its translation is CASSQRTGRQETQYF.

V and J are TRBV7-2 and TRBJ1-6; D may be TRBD1 (5 bases). Trimming removed 2 bases from V and 6 bases from J, with 8 bases in between. Germline CDR1 and CDR2: SGHTA and FQGNSA. The CDR3 length is 14 residues. CDR3 in amino acids: CASSLRRGNSPLHF. The CDR3, as DNA: TGTGCCAGCAGCTTAAGAAGGGGTAATTCACCCCTCCACTTT.

This clone has just a few counts. The chain carries TRBV7-6 and TRBJ2-1; a possible D gene is TRBD1 (5 bases). CDR1 and CDR2 from the germline V gene are SGHVS and FNYEAQ. The CDR3 covers 17 residues. Between the trimmed V and J ends, which lost 0 bases and 6 bases, there was a span of 18 bases. DNA of the CDR3: TGTGCCAGCAGCTTAGCCCTCCAGGGCGCTGGTTCCAATGAGCAGTTCTTC. Its protein is CASSLALQGAGSNEQFF.

The V and J genes are TRBV15 and TRBJ2-4, with D perhaps matching TRBD2 (6 bases). From germline, CDR1 is LNHNV and CDR2 YYDKDF (reference sequence). This CDR3 spans 17 amino acids. V lost 0 bases, J lost 1 base, and 13 bases lay in between. This CDR3 is CATSRDPGRTAKNIQYF. CDR3 DNA sequence: TGTGCCACCAGCAGAGATCCTGGGAGGACGGCCAAAAACATTCAGTACTTC.

This clone is termed medium-sized. The genes are TRBV4-3 and TRBJ2-7; D is undetermined. V lost 1 base, J lost 3 bases, and 7 bases lay in between. Per the germline V gene, CDR1 is LGHNA and CDR2 is YSLEER. The CDR3 length is 13 residues. In DNA, the CDR3 is TGCGCCAGCAGCCAAGGGCCGGACTACGAGCAGTACTTC. This sequence encodes CASSQGPDYEQYF.

The J gene is TRBJ2-6, the V gene TRBV4-3; D is uncertain. CDR1 is LGHNA, CDR2 YSLEER, per germline. The CDR3 is 17 amino acids. The V and J ends lost 6 bases and 0 bases respectively, with 15 bases between them. CDR3 DNA: TGCGCCAGCAGTCGCAGCAGAACCGACTCTGGGGCCAACGTCCTGACTTTC. It yields the protein CASSRSRTDSGANVLTF.

The rearrangement joins TRBV7-3 to TRBJ1-1, with D hard to call. Germline V gene sequence: CDR1 SGHTA, CDR2 FQGTGA. V gave up 1 base and J gave up 5 bases, with 11 bases separating them. The CDR3 consists of 14 residues. The CDR3 DNA follows: TGTGCCAGCAGCTTAAACCCCTTTAGTACTGAAGCTTTCTTT. This translates into CASSLNPFSTEAFF.

This rearrangement joins TRBV7-2 to TRBJ2-1; the match to TRBD2 covers 10 bases. J gave up 5 bases and V 2 bases, and 3 bases lay outside the gene matches. CDR3 length equals 15 residues. Germline CDR1 SGHTA, CDR2 FQGNSA. CDR3 DNA: TGTGCCAGCAGCTTATTAGCGGGGGGCCACAATGAGCAGTTCTTC. This translates into CASSLLAGGHNEQFF.

This clone was seen just once. The CDR3 sequence is CASSVDGGAADTQYF. CDR3 sequence (DNA): TGTGCCAGCAGCGTAGACGGGGGGGCTGCAGATACGCAGTATTTT. V is TRBV9 and J is TRBJ2-3; 8 nucleotides align to TRBD2. CDR1 SGDLS and CDR2 YYNGEE come from the germline V gene. After removal of 0 bases from V and 4 bases from J, the junction contained 4 bases not matched to a gene. This CDR3 is 15 amino acids long.

This clone has just a few counts. The rearrangement uses TRBV7-9 and TRBJ2-3; D is ambiguous. CDR1 is SEHNR and CDR2 is FQNEAQ in the germline V gene (reference sequence). The CDR3 loop spans 14 amino acids. Between the trimmed V and J ends, which lost 2 bases and 2 bases, there was a span of 8 bases. The CDR3: CASSLTGHTDTQYF. CDR3 in DNA: TGTGCCAGCAGCTTAACGGGCCACACAGATACGCAGTATTTT.

V usage is TRBV27 and J usage is TRBJ2-5; TRBD1 or TRBD2 may be the D gene (5 bases each). The length of the CDR3 is 14 residues. The V gene's germline CDR1 is MNHEY and CDR2 SMNVEV (reference sequence). The V end lost 3 bases, the J end lost 0 bases, and 8 bases lay between the germline ends. The CDR3 loop reads CASSFLGDQETQYF. DNA for the CDR3: TGTGCCAGCAGTTTTTTGGGGGACCAAGAGACCCAGTACTTC.

This clone was seen more than once but under ten times. The chain recombines TRBV7-2 with TRBJ1-2, with D possibly being TRBD1 (6 bases). Trimming cost V 3 bases and J 2 bases, with 10 bases left between them. The CDR3 consists of 14 residues. Germline V gene sequence: CDR1 SGHTA, CDR2 FQGNSA. CDR3 sequence (DNA): TGTGCCAGCAGCTTCGGAGGGGGGAACTATGGCTACACCTTC. Translation: CASSFGGGNYGYTF.

This chain uses TRBV27 with TRBJ1-6, with D possibly being TRBD1 (6 bases). Germline V gene data show CDR1 as MNHEY and CDR2 as SMNVEV (reference sequence). The CDR3 runs 15 residues. Trimming shortened V by 5 bases and J by 13 bases, and 21 bases separated the two germline ends. CDR3 in DNA: TGTGCCAGCAGTCCCGGGACACCGGTAATTGGGCCCCTCCACTTT. Protein sequence: CASSPGTPVIGPLHF.

This chain links TRBV6-5 with TRBJ2-5; D ambiguous. The germline gives CDR1 MNHEY, CDR2 SVGAGI. The V gene lost 3 bases and the J gene lost 7 bases, with 12 bases spanning the gap. The CDR3 runs 13 residues. The CDR3 nucleotides are TGTGCCAGCAGTTATCCCCGTGATGGGACCCAGTACTTC. It encodes CASSYPRDGTQYF.

This clone was seen only once. The rearrangement joins TRBV4-3 to TRBJ2-1; 12 bases are shared with TRBD2. The germline V gene encodes CDR1 LGHNA and CDR2 YSLEER. Trimming took 2 bases from V and 0 from J; bases not matched to a gene: 8. The CDR3 spans 19 residues. CDR3 DNA sequence: TGCGCCAGCAGCCAAAACCGACTAGCGGGGGTTCACTCCTACAATGAGCAGTTCTTC. It encodes CASSQNRLAGVHSYNEQFF.